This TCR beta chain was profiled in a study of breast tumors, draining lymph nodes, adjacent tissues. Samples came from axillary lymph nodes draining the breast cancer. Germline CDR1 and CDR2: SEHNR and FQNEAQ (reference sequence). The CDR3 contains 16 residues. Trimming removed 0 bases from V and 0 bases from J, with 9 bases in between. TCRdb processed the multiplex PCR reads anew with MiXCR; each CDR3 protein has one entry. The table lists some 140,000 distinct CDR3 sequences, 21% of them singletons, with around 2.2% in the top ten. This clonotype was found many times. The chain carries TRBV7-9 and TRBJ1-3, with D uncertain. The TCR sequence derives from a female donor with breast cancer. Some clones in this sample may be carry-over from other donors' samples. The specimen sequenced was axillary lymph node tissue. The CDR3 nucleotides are TGTGCCAGCAGCTTAGCGCTGGGGAGCTCTGGAAACACCATATATTTT. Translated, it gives CASSLALGSSGNTIYF.